This T cell receptor beta chain was sequenced during a study of shared clonotypes between healthy human individuals. Broader study findings: Clonotype sharing across donors was expected to vary with sequencing depth. The sole specimen, blood, was sampled, and tissue repertoires likely differ.

Only one count was recorded for this clone. Its matching antigen is unknown. Produced via immunoSEQ multiplex PCR; TCRdb's table is partial and in-frame only. The sample shows over 1.5 million clones, nearly 99% of them seen only once. CDR3 length: 16 amino acids. Germline V gives CDR1 LGHNA, CDR2 YSLEER. With 7 bases clipped from V and 7 bases from J, the junction kept 13 bases outside the gene matches. Sequenced sample: naive CD4+ T cells sorted from blood. As for subset: CD45RA+ positively selected. The sequence derives from a man aged 25 to 40 in good health. V and J are TRBV4-3 and TRBJ2-2, with 9 bases that match TRBD1. The CDR3, as DNA: TGCGCCAGCACTACCGACAGGGGGGTCCTTGGCGGGGAGCTGTTTTTT. It yields the protein CASTTDRGVLGGELFF.